This T cell receptor (beta chain) was recorded in a study of blood T cell repertoires in COVID-19. About the study: Acute-phase and convalescent COVID-19 samples originated in the United States, Italy and Spain. In each case, the material was cDNA or gDNA derived from T cells, B-cell-depleted T cells, or PBMCs.

The V end was cut by 3 bases, the J end by 0 bases, with 6 bases between. This CDR3 spans 14 amino acids. The V gene's germline CDR1 is WNHNN and CDR2 SYGVQD (reference sequence). Authors' processing steps: Researchers report that nucleated cell counts were estimated from reference gene primer amplification. The data were produced by immunoSEQ multiplex PCR, yet TCRdb's version contains in-frame clones alone and is incomplete. For V, J and clone size, that table is used; D and trimming come from the DNA. The data contain 150,000 to 200,000 clones, over 65% of them singletons. This chain joins TRBV10-1 and TRBJ2-1, with a tentative D call TRBD2 (5 bases). The origin of this receptor is a woman of 80 years or more with acute or convalescent COVID-19. The source material was peripheral blood. The CDR3 reads CASSEGSSYNEQFF. In DNA, the CDR3 is TGCGCCAGCAGTGAAGGGAGCTCCTACAATGAGCAGTTCTTC.